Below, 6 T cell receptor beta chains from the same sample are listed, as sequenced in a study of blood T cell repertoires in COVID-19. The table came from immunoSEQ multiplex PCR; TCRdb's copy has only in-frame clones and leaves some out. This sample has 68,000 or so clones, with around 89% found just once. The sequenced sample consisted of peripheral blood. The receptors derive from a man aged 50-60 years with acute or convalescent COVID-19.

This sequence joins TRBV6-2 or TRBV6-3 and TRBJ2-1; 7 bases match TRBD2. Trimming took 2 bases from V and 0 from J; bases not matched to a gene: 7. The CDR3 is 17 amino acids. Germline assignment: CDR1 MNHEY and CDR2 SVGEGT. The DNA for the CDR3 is TGTGCCAGCAGTTACGGAGCCCTAGCGGTCTCCTACAATGAGCAGTTCTTC. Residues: CASSYGALAVSYNEQFF.

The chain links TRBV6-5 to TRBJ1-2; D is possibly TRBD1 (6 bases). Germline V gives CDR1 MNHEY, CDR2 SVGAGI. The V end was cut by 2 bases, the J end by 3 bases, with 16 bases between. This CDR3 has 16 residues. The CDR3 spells CASSYEETGRDYGYTF. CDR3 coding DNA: TGTGCCAGCAGTTACGAGGAAACAGGGCGGGACTATGGCTACACCTTC.

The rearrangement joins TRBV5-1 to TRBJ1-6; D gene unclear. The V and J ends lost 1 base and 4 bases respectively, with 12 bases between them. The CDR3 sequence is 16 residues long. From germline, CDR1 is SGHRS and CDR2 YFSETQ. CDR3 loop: CASSLWSSQYNSPLHF. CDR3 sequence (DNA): TGCGCCAGCAGCTTGTGGTCAAGCCAATATAATTCACCCCTCCACTTT.

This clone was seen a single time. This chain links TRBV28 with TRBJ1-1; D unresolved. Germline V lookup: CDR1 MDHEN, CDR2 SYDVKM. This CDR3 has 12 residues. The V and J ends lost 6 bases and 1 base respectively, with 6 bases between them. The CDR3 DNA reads TGTGCCAGCAGCCGACAGAACACTGAAGCTTTCTTT. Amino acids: CASSRQNTEAFF.

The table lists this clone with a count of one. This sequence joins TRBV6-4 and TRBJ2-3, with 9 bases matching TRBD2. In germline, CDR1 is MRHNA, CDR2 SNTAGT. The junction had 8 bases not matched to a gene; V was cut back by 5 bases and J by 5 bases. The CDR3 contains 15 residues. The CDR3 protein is CASSLIAGVIDTQYF. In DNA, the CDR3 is TGTGCCAGCAGTTTAATAGCGGGAGTTATAGATACGCAGTATTTT.

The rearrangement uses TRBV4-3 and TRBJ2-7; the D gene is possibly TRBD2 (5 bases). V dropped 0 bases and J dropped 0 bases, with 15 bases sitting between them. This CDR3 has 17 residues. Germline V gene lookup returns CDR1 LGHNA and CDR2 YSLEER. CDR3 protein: CASSQDTRLQFSYEQYF. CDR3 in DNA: TGCGCCAGCAGCCAAGATACTAGGTTGCAGTTCTCCTACGAGCAGTACTTC.